This record looks at one T cell receptor (beta chain) sequence and its context. Its cognate antigen has yet to be identified. No qualities accompany the bases; no much larger clone lies one base away. Looking up the germline V gene yields CDR1 LGHNA and CDR2 YNFKEQ. From the cysteine up to the phenylalanine, the CDR3 has a length of 16 residues. This entry keeps only the CDR3 DNA: 48 bases, framed from base 1. The germline V and J ends show losses of 3 bases and 6 bases respectively, and no gene match explains 10 bases of the junction. The data are from a study of cytomegalovirus exposure and HLA in healthy donors (dated by TCRdb to 2017 to 2019). Regarding the complete study: In an earlier analysis of roughly 500 of the donors, around 290 Gb of sequence data and 90 million to 130 million unique TCR beta sequences from about 180 million T cells were reported. A later genetic analysis took genome-wide SNP genotypes for about 55% of the roughly 700 donors and used that subset as a discovery cohort. Besides the first cohort of approximately 670 subjects, a separate validation cohort made up of 90 to 150 different subjects was used. The aim of the study was to test whether cataloging public T cell receptors could identify signatures of past pathogen exposure. To predict cytomegalovirus infection status, the study combined high-throughput TCR immunosequencing, statistical association of individual TCRs with disease status, and machine learning. Alongside the repertoire data, information on donor age, sex, ethnicity and CMV serostatus was compiled. An early release covering about 600 HLA-typed donors comprised roughly 300 gigabases of sequencing data and roughly 86 million unique TCR sequences. The T cell repertoires of 666 subjects were profiled by immunosequencing and related to cytomegalovirus serostatus. The genetic ancestry cluster associated with self-reported Caucasian donors included roughly 84% of the 398 genotyped donors. Four or five DR-DQ haplotypes were treated as single units for association and clustering because of strong linkage in the cohort. HLA typing covered class I and class II loci at four-digit resolution. In the later analysis, no new phenotypic data were used to find candidate immune exposures; instead, reliance was placed on TCR beta sequences and their occurrence across donors. In an earlier analysis of a few hundred of the donors, high-throughput TCR beta sequencing was used to judge whether each TCR beta V gene segment behaved as functional or pseudogenic. Across about 380 genotyped donors of the cohort, an average of roughly 250,000 unique TCR beta nucleotide sequences per donor were sequenced, and roughly a sixth of those sequences were non-productive. Every repertoire in the discovery cohort had been generated on one and the same sequencing platform. The number of donors typed differed by locus, with 629-630 for A, B, C, DRB1 and DQB1, roughly 550 for DQA1, about 610 for DPA1, and approximately 470 for DPB1. In a later analysis, previously published TCR beta repertoires from some 640 donors were re-analyzed and high-resolution HLA genotyping was added so that TCR occurrence patterns could be studied.

The method was the immunoSEQ multiplex PCR assay. For the multiplex PCR, a mixture combining 60 forward primers for TCR Vbeta segments and 13 reverse primers for TCR Jbeta segments was used. Amplification of the CDR3 region of rearranged TCR beta genes was performed with a multiplex PCR assay on genomic DNA. Amplified TCR beta libraries were sequenced as 87-base-pair reads on the Illumina HiSeq System. The paper's data handling went like this. In a later analysis, roughly 80 million unique TCR beta chains were counted across the 650 to 750 repertoires, and around 10 million of these chains were shared by at least two donors. To remove PCR and sequencing errors, raw reads were error-corrected and collapsed into unique sequences using a nearest-neighbor algorithm that merged closely related sequences. V, D and J gene segments were assigned by aligning CDR3 sequences to IMGT reference sequences. For a sequence to be retained, a match of at least six nucleotides was required to both a V gene segment and a J gene segment. A rearrangement was called productive if the CDR3 had no stop codons and remained in frame with V and J, and every other rearrangement was called non-productive. CDR3 was defined by IMGT convention, running from the second conserved V-encoded cysteine to the conserved J-encoded phenylalanine. The earlier analysis of about 590 of the donors excluded sequences that lacked an unambiguous match to a single V gene segment. An earlier analysis of several hundred of the donors called V segments functional above 56.7% productive rearrangements and segregating when the between-donor standard deviation exceeded 5%. A statistical classification framework was built to diagnose cytomegalovirus status from the catalog of TCR beta chain sequences. In a later analysis, TCR nucleotide sequences were compared against IMGT/GENE-DB human TR gene sequences so that V and J genes could be assigned. A later analysis assigned CDR3 sequences and most-parsimonious VDJ recombination scenarios with the TCRdist pipeline. A later analysis defined each TCR beta chain by its CDR3 amino acid sequence plus V-gene family, and excluded reads lacking a unique V-gene family. A later analysis removed several hundred highly shared, low-generation-probability nucleotide sequences to deal with suspected cross-contamination and a sequencing artifact. In a later analysis, a clonal expansion index was calculated for each public chain from normalized within-repertoire ranks of inferred template counts. Generation probabilities in a later analysis came from a VDJ recombination model fitted to out-of-frame rearrangements, and those results were checked against IGoR. Hypergeometric tests were used in a later analysis to score TCR-TCR, TCR-HLA and TCR-CMV co-occurrence, with a repertoire-size bias correction applied to the TCR pairs. A later analysis estimated false discovery rates by permuting HLA or CMV assignments 20 times. In a later analysis, co-occurring TCRs were grouped with DBSCAN, and TCRdist sequence similarity was added when clustering was performed within HLA-allele-positive subsets. Repertoires with fewer than 30,000 or more than 120,000 public chains, plus five repertoires with anomalous nucleotide sharing, were excluded from co-occurrence clustering. Imported from immuneACCESS, the table was reduced by TCRdb to in-frame sequences with V and J called. These copies leave out some clones; in studies compared against another copy, an unresolved V gene accounts for under half, and the cause of the remainder is not known. The V and J calls and clone size are taken from that table; D and trimming were inferred from the DNA. The sample yields 90,000 to 140,000 clones; roughly four fifths were counted once. 1.3% of the sample goes to the ten largest clones.

The cohort was made up of around 720 healthy bone marrow donors. At the time of sampling, every cohort member was nominally healthy, though immune exposures that went unrecorded were likely present. The donor tested CMV seronegative, placing the donor among the roughly 340 seronegative members of the cohort. Each donor provided a peripheral blood sample, and peripheral blood mononuclear cells were used for TCR beta sequencing. The Qiagen DNeasy Blood Extraction Kit was used to extract genomic DNA from the blood cell samples. Findings and caveats that apply to the study as a whole: An association between a missense DCLRE1C variant and V-gene and J-gene trimming of TCR beta chains was found in a later genetic analysis and replicated in an independent cohort. A later analysis found that HLA-associated TCR beta chains were more clonally expanded and had lower generation probabilities than equally common non-associated chains. Presence/absence analyses assumed roughly uniform sequencing depth across donors, an assumption that may not hold. A cluster of highly shared sequence variants was judged likely to be a technical artifact of the sequencing pipeline. Several of the top co-occurrence clusters appeared to be linked to parvovirus B19, influenza, CMV and Epstein-Barr virus, according to a later analysis. In the study, some 160 TCR beta chains were listed as associated with cytomegalovirus. A later analysis found that most CMV-associated TCR beta chains appeared HLA-restricted, with HLA associations seemingly driven largely by CMV exposure. In a later analysis, the rate of TCR association differed among HLA loci, with DRB1 alleles having the most associated TCRs and HLA-C alleles having the fewest. A further reported finding was that TCR beta sequences accurately predicted the HLA-A and HLA-B alleles for most subjects in the first cohort. The only immune exposure information available for the cohort was CMV serostatus. Compared with the 666-donor mean, donors in an Asian-associated ancestry cluster had fewer N-insertions in productive TCRs, according to a later genetic analysis. Strong co-occurrence of HLA alleles, especially DR and DQ, made assigning TCR associations to individual alleles difficult. In an earlier analysis of over 550 of the donors, most TCR beta V segments were observed in productive rearrangements about 87% or about 30% of the time, broadly matching IMGT annotations. Three of the identified cytomegalovirus-associated TCR beta chains were confirmed in vitro to be specific for cytomegalovirus antigens. Because some donors lacked HLA typing at each locus, the association tests relied only on the typed subset. Across donors, most TCR sequences were observed very rarely, whereas some public TCRs were present in many individuals. According to the authors, the approach could potentially be generalized to other disease states and immunological phenotypes. Because counts were too low, seventeen rarely observed V segments, including chromosome 9 orphons, were left out of the earlier analysis of several hundred of the donors. Linkage disequilibrium might explain the correlated functional status among segregating V segments, but an unknown experimental factor could not be ruled out. The classifier was reported to diagnose cytomegalovirus status with high specificity and sensitivity in both the original cohort and the validation cohort. At a false discovery rate of 0.05, a later analysis linked 15,000 to 20,000 TCR beta sequences to specific HLA alleles. The 87-base-pair reads could not distinguish some IMGT-functional V segments, including TRBV6-2 and TRBV6-3, so those segments were excluded. Only TCR beta chains were sequenced in this cohort, and the absence of alpha or paired-chain data limited detectable features.

The rearrangement joined TRBV4-2 to TRBJ2-5, and 10 junctional nucleotides match TRBD2. The specimen was PBMCs. The origin of this receptor is a man aged 35-49 years in good health and CMV-seronegative. The CDR3: CASSHLERGGRKTQYF. The nucleotides are TGTGCCAGCAGCCATCTAGAGCGGGGGGGCCGGAAGACCCAGTACTTC.